These T cell receptor beta chains were read from a single sample in a study of T cell changes during pregnancy in multiple sclerosis. Data came from immunoSEQ multiplex PCR; TCRdb stores just in-frame clones and leaves some out. This table has 65,000 to 95,000 clones, over 85% appearing once. The specimen was peripheral blood, collected in the second trimester of pregnancy. Receptor source: a female donor in good health, enrolled as a control in a pregnancy study. Both conserved end residues are part of each CDR3. The D gene is left open where the match is weak. For some rows the clone size is stated as once, few or many, or as a class when expanded; others skip it.

abundance	v_gene	j_gene	d_gene	CDR3aa	CDR3nt
few	TRBV14	TRBJ2-7	.	CASSQYGLAYEQYF	TGTGCCAGCAGCCAATACGGGCTAGCGTACGAGCAGTACTTC
once	TRBV5-4	TRBJ2-2	.	CASSYGLVTGELFF	TGTGCCAGCAGCTACGGACTTGTAACCGGGGAGCTGTTTTTT
.	TRBV28	TRBJ2-5	TRBD1	CASSLRGTQRDRALGAQYF	TGTGCCAGCAGTTTGAGGGGCACCCAGAGGGACAGAGCACTAGGGGCCCAGTACTTC
.	TRBV5-4	TRBJ2-1	.	CASSLVGAGNEQFF	TGTGCCAGCAGCCTAGTTGGAGCCGGAAATGAGCAGTTCTTC
.	TRBV27	TRBJ2-7	TRBD2	CASSFASGPSYEQYF	TGTGCCAGCAGTTTCGCTAGCGGTCCCTCCTACGAGCAGTACTTC
.	TRBV13	TRBJ2-3	TRBD2	CASSLVLADTDTQYF	TGTGCCAGCAGCTTAGTACTAGCGGATACAGATACGCAGTATTTT
.	TRBV27	TRBJ1-2	TRBD1	CASSDSGQHYGYTF	TGTGCCAGCAGTGACTCGGGACAGCACTATGGCTACACCTTC
.	TRBV29-1	TRBJ2-7	TRBD2	CSDLAGCFEQYF	TGCAGCGACCTAGCGGGCTGTTTCGAGCAGTACTTC
once	TRBV19	TRBJ2-3	.	CASSIPGGFGTQYF	TGTGCCAGTAGTATTCCCGGAGGGTTCGGTACGCAGTATTTT
.	TRBV4-1	TRBJ2-5	.	CASSPRAGLGQETQYF	TGCGCCAGCAGCCCCCGGGCAGGGCTTGGCCAAGAGACCCAGTACTTC
.	TRBV5-6	TRBJ2-2	TRBD2	CASSLGGDLTGELFF	TGTGCCAGCAGCCTGGGAGGGGACTTAACCGGGGAGCTGTTTTTT
.	TRBV7-2	TRBJ2-7	.	CASSLDGGYGFEQYF	TGTGCCAGCAGCTTAGACGGGGGTTATGGGTTCGAGCAGTACTTC
.	TRBV28	TRBJ2-1	TRBD2	CASRRLAYGEQFF	TGTGCCAGCAGGAGACTAGCGTATGGTGAGCAGTTCTTC
few	TRBV7-6	TRBJ2-1	.	CASSSNRQVLSNEQFF	TGTGCCAGCAGCTCGAATAGACAGGTTTTGTCCAATGAGCAGTTCTTC
.	TRBV10-3	TRBJ2-7	TRBD2	CAISHRGERDEQYF	TGTGCCATCAGCCACCGGGGGGAAAGGGACGAGCAGTACTTC